This T cell receptor beta chain came from a study of T cells in Graves' hyperthyroidism and ophthalmopathy. About the research overall: The blood sample was taken at first diagnosis, before treatment began.

Study observations and caveats: Blood also showed most of the thyroid clonotypes that were expanded above 0.001. Progression to ophthalmopathy was predicted a median of about six months early.

V lost 5 bases and J lost 5, with 21 bases in between. CDR1 is MDHEN, CDR2 SYDVKM, per germline. CDR3 length: 16 amino acids. This clonotype was counted only a few times. Its specificity is not known. PBMCs were collected from an approximately 9.3 ml volume of fresh peripheral blood. What was amplified from RNA transcripts were TCR beta CDR3 regions. RT-PCR in the first round (using the HTBI primer set) targeted the TCR CDR3. A single record per CDR3 protein comes from TCRdb applying MiXCR to the multiplex PCR reads. The profile shows some 700,000 distinct CDR3 sequences, 17% of them singletons. The TCR comes from a man in his forties or fifties with Graves' hyperthyroidism. The genes are TRBV28 and TRBJ2-5; D is unclear. Sequencing was done on a sample of blood. The CDR3, as DNA: TGTGCCAGCAGTCCGCTCGCGGCAGGTCACGGGGAGACCCAGTACTTC. Residues: CASSPLAAGHGETQYF. Using reference TRBV28 and TRBJ2-5 for the parts outside the CDR3, the full variable domain is DVKVTQSSRYLVKRTGEKVFLECVQDMDHENMFWYRQDPGLGLRLIYFSYDVKMKEKGDIPEGYSVSREKKERFSLILESASTNQTSMYLCASSPLAAGHGETQYFGPGTRLLVL.